This entry is about one TCR beta chain. The antigen is unknown. Sequencing was performed with immunoSEQ multiplex PCR; in TCRdb, only in-frame clones are kept and a portion is missing. The table has 70,000 to 85,000 clones, about 85% seen once. This sample is part of a study of OX40 agonist ivuxolimab in advanced cancers. Study-wide context: Melanoma, hepatocellular carcinoma, head and neck or renal cell cancer occurred in dose-escalation patients. Study observations and caveats: Expanded peripheral T-cell antigen specificity went undetermined. Normalized T-cell clonal expansion was also low in some nonresponders.

V lost 3 bases to trimming and J lost 9 bases, with 11 bases between them. The CDR3 consists of 12 residues. CDR1 and CDR2 (germline): WSHSY, SAAADI. V gene TRBV10-2 combines with J gene TRBJ1-1; D is uncertain. The sequencing used CD4+ or CD8+ T cells sorted from blood, collected in a trial of the OX40 agonist ivuxolimab. The receptor comes from an adult with an advanced solid tumor such as melanoma, head and neck, liver or kidney cancer. CDR3 sequence reads: CASSDMGFQAFF. The DNA for the CDR3 is TGCGCCAGCAGTGATATGGGTTTTCAAGCTTTCTTT.